The clone carrying this T cell receptor beta chain has a handful of counts. TCRdb itself ran the RACE reads through MiXCR, one entry per CDR3 protein. The sample holds about 350,000 distinct CDR3 sequences; 5.5% are singletons and the top ten take under 9.5%. Time point: pre-sensitization, week 0. Treatment given: therapeutic diphenylcyclopropenone sensitization with weekly scalp DPC. The data are from a study of human T cells and chemical hapten exposure. Study as a whole: Chiefly female patients presented with alopecia areata, totalis or universalis.

The sequencing used whole blood, collected in connection with sensitization to the hapten diphenylcyclopropenone (DPC). This TCR was recovered from a woman under 30 with alopecia areata. Some clones in this sample may be carry-over from other donors' samples.

CDR3 in amino acids: CASQFRHNQPQHF. CDR3 coding DNA: TGTGCCAGCCAGTTTAGACACAATCAGCCCCAGCATTTT. This chain joins TRBV6-5 and TRBJ1-5, with no clear D. This CDR3 comprises 13 residues. V lost 8 bases, J lost 3 bases, and 11 bases lay in between. The germline V gene has CDR1 MNHEY and CDR2 SVGAGI.